The rows below give T cell receptor beta chains drawn from one sample of a study of CD8+CD57+ T cells in acquired aplastic anemia. From the reads, TCRdb called clonotypes with MiXCR, one entry per CDR3 protein. The sample contains approximately 160,000 distinct CDR3 sequences, roughly 45% of which appear only once. Material: sorted CD4+, CD8+, or CD8+CD57+ T cells (not recorded which) from PBMCs. Receptors were obtained from a human donor in good health. Each CDR3 is given with its conserved first and last residue. Each record gives: J gene, V gene, D gene, clone size, CDR3 DNA, CDR3 protein. D genes are given only for firm matches. Clone size is shown for a subset of rows, as once, few, many or a class of expanded clone.

J: TRBJ2-1
V: TRBV20-1
D: NA
size: many
DNA: TGCAGTGCTCTCTATAGAAATGAGCAGTTCTTC
CDR3: CSALYRNEQFF

J: TRBJ1-2
V: TRBV10-3
D: NA
size: NA
DNA: TGTGCCATCAGTGTGGACAGCTCCTATGGCTACACCTTC
CDR3: CAISVDSSYGYTF

J: TRBJ2-3
V: TRBV9
D: NA
size: many
DNA: TGTGCCAGCAGCGTGTCGTTTGGCGGGCATTCTAGCACAGATACGCAGTATTTT
CDR3: CASSVSFGGHSSTDTQYF

J: TRBJ2-1
V: TRBV6-2/TRBV6-3
D: TRBD2
size: NA
DNA: TGTGCCAGCATAGACGGGGGGGGTGAGCAGTTCTTC
CDR3: CASIDGGGEQFF

J: TRBJ1-6
V: TRBV6-4
D: NA
size: many
DNA: TGTGCCAGCAGGCCGGACGGGGATAATTCACCCCTCCACTTT
CDR3: CASRPDGDNSPLHF

J: TRBJ1-2
V: TRBV4-3
D: TRBD1
size: many
DNA: TGCGCCAGCAGCCTCAGGACAGGGGCCGGCTACACCTTC
CDR3: CASSLRTGAGYTF

J: TRBJ2-7
V: TRBV19
D: TRBD1
size: NA
DNA: TGTGCCAGTGGAGGGACAGGGGGCTTGGAAGAGCAGTACTTC
CDR3: CASGGTGGLEEQYF

J: TRBJ1-6
V: TRBV20-1
D: NA
size: many
DNA: TGCAGTGCTAGAGACGGCGGTTCACCCCTCCACTTT
CDR3: CSARDGGSPLHF

J: TRBJ1-2
V: TRBV19
D: NA
size: NA
DNA: TGTGCCAGTATCCCAGAGGGACACTATGGCTACACCTTC
CDR3: CASIPEGHYGYTF

J: TRBJ1-5
V: TRBV6-1
D: NA
size: NA
DNA: TGTGCCAGCACTCTCGACGGGAGCAATCAGCCCCAGCATTTT
CDR3: CASTLDGSNQPQHF

J: TRBJ1-3
V: TRBV5-1
D: NA
size: many
DNA: TGCGCCAGCAGTGACAGGAACTCTGGAAACACCATATATTTT
CDR3: CASSDRNSGNTIYF

J: TRBJ2-6
V: TRBV4-3
D: NA
size: many
DNA: TGCGCCAGCAGCCCCCAGGAGGGGATCTCTGGGGCCAACGTCCTGACTTTC
CDR3: CASSPQEGISGANVLTF

J: TRBJ2-1
V: TRBV4-2
D: NA
size: NA
DNA: TGTGCCAGCAACCAAGACCCGGGGTCGGGAGAGCAGTTCTTC
CDR3: CASNQDPGSGEQFF

J: TRBJ2-5
V: TRBV24-1
D: NA
size: NA
DNA: TGTGCCACCAGTGATAGTCAGGGCGGGGAGACCCAGTACTTC
CDR3: CATSDSQGGETQYF

J: TRBJ2-7
V: TRBV20-1
D: NA
size: many
DNA: TGCAGTGTCGGCCAGTCTTTCTCCTACGAGCAGTACTTC
CDR3: CSVGQSFSYEQYF

J: TRBJ2-7
V: TRBV20-1
D: TRBD1
size: few
DNA: TGCAGTGCTGGAGACAGGGAACCTTACGAGCAGTACTTC
CDR3: CSAGDREPYEQYF